The 22 T cell receptor beta chains given below trace back to one sample, sequenced in a study of blood T cells in healthy people across ages (dated by TCRdb to the mid-2010s). The library relied on 5' RACE. Instrument used: Illumina HiSeq 2500. A second PCR of about 7 to 12 cycles was run with a J-beta primer mix and a sample-barcoded 5' primer. In-frame beta chains were kept once TCRdb had trimmed the public reads at Q25 with fastp and called clones with MiXCR. Rows are unified per CDR3 protein, each entry keeping the most common DNA and genes. Across this sample there are about 2 million distinct CDR3 sequences, with 49% seen only once. The ten top clones hold 2.1% of the sample. The sample consisted of blood. These receptors were collected from a woman in her thirties or forties in good health.

The V gene is TRBV28, the J gene TRBJ2-2; D perhaps matches TRBD1 (6 bases). The CDR3 runs 15 residues. V lost 5 bases to trimming and J lost 1 base, with 11 bases between them. Germline loops: CDR1 MDHEN, CDR2 SYDVKM. The CDR3 sequence is CASSPRTENTGELFF. In DNA, the CDR3 is TGTGCCAGCAGTCCCCGGACAGAGAACACCGGGGAGCTGTTTTTT.

The rearrangement uses TRBV4-2 and TRBJ2-5; 14 nucleotides agree with TRBD2. Germline CDR1 reads LGHNA; CDR2 reads YNFKEQ. CDR3 size: 18 residues. V lost 2 bases, J lost 2 bases, and 7 bases stayed unmatched. The CDR3 region is CASSQSGTSGGRQETQYF. CDR3 sequence (DNA): TGTGCCAGCAGCCAATCGGGGACTAGCGGGGGCCGACAAGAGACCCAGTACTTC.

This chain uses TRBV20-1 with TRBJ2-5; the match to TRBD1 covers 8 bases. CDR1 is DFQATT and CDR2 is SNEGSKA in the germline V gene (reference sequence). J lost 4 bases, V lost 2 bases, and 6 bases had no gene match. This CDR3 contains 14 residues. The CDR3 spells CSARSDRVGETQYF. The CDR3 DNA sequence: TGCAGTGCTAGATCGGACAGGGTAGGAGAGACCCAGTACTTC.

V gene TRBV6-2 or TRBV6-3 combines with J gene TRBJ2-1; no clear D. This CDR3 is 12 amino acids long. With 1 base removed from V and 3 bases from J, the gap between germline ends came to 1 base. Looked up from germline, CDR1 is MNHEY and CDR2 is SVGEGT. DNA of the CDR3: TGTGCCAGCAGTTACTACTACAATGAGCAGTTCTTC. Residues: CASSYYYNEQFF.

This clonotype came up a few times. The DNA of the CDR3 is TGTGCCAGCAGTAGGGACTCTTCCTCGTTAGAGCAGTATTTT. Its protein is CASSRDSSSLEQYF. The gene calls are TRBV7-9 and TRBJ2-3, with D tentatively TRBD2 (6 bases). Trimming left V 6 bases short and J 11 bases short, with 21 bases between. Per germline, CDR1 SEHNR and CDR2 FQNEAQ (reference sequence). The CDR3 has 14 amino acids.

This clonotype appeared a few times. CDR3 coding DNA: TGTGCCAGCAGAAAAAACCACGAGCAGTACTTC. Translating it yields CASRKNHEQYF. The chain recombines TRBV12-3 or TRBV12-4 with TRBJ2-5; D not certain. With the DNA end fitting TRBJ2-7 better, the J assignment may be wrong. The CDR3 covers 11 residues.

The J gene is TRBJ2-1, the V gene TRBV28, with 7 bases aligning to TRBD1. Germline values: CDR1 MDHEN, CDR2 SYDVKM. The CDR3 spans 15 residues. The V segment lost 5 bases and the J segment 7 bases; nucleotides outside the gene matches: 11. The CDR3 nucleotides read TGTGCCAGCAGTCCACCGCAAGACAGGGTAAATGAGCAGTTCTTC. Translation: CASSPPQDRVNEQFF.

This clonotype was found a few times. DNA of the CDR3: TGTGCCACCAAGGGGCAAGAGACCCAGTACTTC. Translation: CATKGQETQYF. V and J are TRBV15 and TRBJ2-5; tentatively, D is TRBD1 (5 bases). This CDR3 is 11 amino acids long. CDR1 is LNHNV and CDR2 is YYDKDF in the germline V gene (reference sequence). Trimming cost V 7 bases and J 2 bases, with 5 bases left between them. The full variable domain, in which reference TRBV15 and TRBJ2-5 provide the parts outside the CDR3, is DAMVIQNPRYQVTQFGKPVTLSCSQTLNHNVMYWYQQKSSQAPKLLFHYYDKDFNNEADTPDNFQSRRPNTSFCFLDIRSPGLGDTAMYLCATKGQETQYFGPGTRLLVL.

This chain connects TRBV19 to TRBJ1-2; TRBD1 is a possible D gene (6 bases). The ends were cut back, 5 bases at V and 3 bases at J, with 16 bases in the middle. This CDR3 is built from 15 residues. CDR1 is LNHDA, CDR2 SQIVND, per germline (reference sequence). CDR3 region: CASSDPRGRDYGYTF. The CDR3 coding sequence is TGTGCCAGTAGTGATCCCAGGGGTAGGGACTATGGCTACACCTTC. Based on the CDR3 plus reference TRBV19 and TRBJ1-2, the full variable domain is DGGITQSPKYLFRKEGQNVTLSCEQNLNHDAMYWYRQDPGQGLRLIYYSQIVNDFQKGDIAEGYSVSREKKESFPLTVTSAQKNPTAFYLCASSDPRGRDYGYTFGSGTRLTVV.

A few counts support this clonotype. This chain uses TRBV27 with TRBJ1-6, with D uncertain. The germline CDR1 and CDR2 sequences are MNHEY and SMNVEV (reference sequence). V was cut by 6 bases and J by 8 bases, with 14 bases left in between. This CDR3 is 14 amino acids long. CDR3 region: CASRTGSDYSPLHF. The CDR3 nucleotides read TGTGCCAGCAGAACCGGGTCAGATTATTCACCCCTCCACTTT.

V gene TRBV2 combines with J gene TRBJ1-1; 9 positions match TRBD1. Germline V gene data show CDR1 as SNHLY and CDR2 as FYNNEI. The CDR3 is 17 residues long. Losses at the gene ends were 2 bases for V and 1 base for J; bases not matched to a gene: 8. The CDR3 nucleotides read TGTGCCAGCAGTGAATTGGGGACAGGGCTTTCGAACACTGAAGCTTTCTTT. Protein product: CASSELGTGLSNTEAFF. Complete variable domain (other parts from reference TRBV2 and TRBJ1-1): EPEVTQTPSHQVTQMGQEVILRCVPISNHLYFYWYRQILGQKVEFLVSFYNNEISEKSEIFDDQFSVERPDGSNFTLKIRSTKLEDSAMYFCASSELGTGLSNTEAFFGQGTRLTVV.

This clonotype was observed once. The chain combines TRBV2 with TRBJ1-2; 10 bases agree with TRBD1. J gave up 4 bases and V 5 bases, and 7 bases lay outside the gene matches. Germline CDR1 is SNHLY and CDR2 is FYNNEI. The length of the CDR3 is 15 residues. DNA for the CDR3: TGTGCCAGCAGTCTCAGGGACAGGGGCATCTATGGCTACACCTTC. Its protein is CASSLRDRGIYGYTF.

The genes are TRBV7-2 and TRBJ2-1; D possibly corresponds to TRBD1 (7 bases). CDR3 size: 16 residues. Germline CDR1 is SGHTA and CDR2 is FQGNSA. V lost 2 bases, J lost 6 bases, and 17 bases lay in between. The CDR3 nucleotides read TGTGCCAGCAGCTTAAATGCAGGGGGGATTTCCAATGAGCAGTTCTTC. It translates to CASSLNAGGISNEQFF.

This chain links TRBV5-6 with TRBJ2-1, with 10 bases that match TRBD2. The CDR3 is 15 residues long. Germline assignment: CDR1 SGHDT and CDR2 YYEEEE. V lost 5 bases and J lost 2; bases outside the gene matches: 4. In DNA, the CDR3 is TGTGCCAGCAGGACGACTAGCGGGCCCTACAATGAGCAGTTCTTC. Residues: CASRTTSGPYNEQFF.

This clonotype was observed many times. The J gene is TRBJ2-5, the V gene TRBV3-1, with D unclear. Germline V gene lookup returns CDR1 LGHDT and CDR2 YNNKEL (reference sequence). The CDR3 has 14 amino acids. Trimming took off 0 bases at V and 4 bases at J, with 9 bases between the two ends. The CDR3, as DNA: TGTGCCAGCAGCCAAGATTGGGGAACAGAGACCCAGTACTTC. Its protein product is CASSQDWGTETQYF.

This chain joins TRBV20-1 and TRBJ2-1; weak D call: TRBD2 (6 bases). The germline V gene has CDR1 DFQATT and CDR2 SNEGSKA (reference sequence). V was pared by 3 bases and J by 6 bases, with 18 bases between. The CDR3 extends over 15 amino acids. This CDR3 reads CSASIRLVGVNEQFF. The CDR3 DNA reads TGCAGTGCTAGCATTCGACTAGTCGGCGTCAATGAGCAGTTCTTC.

The chain is built from TRBV7-9 and TRBJ1-2; 8 bases fit TRBD1. CDR1 is SEHNR, CDR2 FQNEAQ, per germline (reference sequence). The CDR3 is made up of 18 amino acids. With V trimmed by 1 base and J by 5 bases, 15 bases remained unmatched. CDR3 DNA: TGTGCCAGCAGCTTAGGAGAGTCTCGGGACAGGTTGAATTATGGCTACACCTTC. As protein: CASSLGESRDRLNYGYTF.

The chain is built from TRBV7-2 and TRBJ1-1; TRBD1 matches at 8 bases. Germline CDR1 and CDR2: SGHTA and FQGNSA. The ends lost 0 bases at V and 0 bases at J; junction bases unmatched: 6. This CDR3 has 17 amino acids. CDR3 protein: CASSLAGTGRVNTEAFF. CDR3 bases: TGTGCCAGCAGCTTAGCCGGGACAGGCCGCGTGAACACTGAAGCTTTCTTT.

J is TRBJ2-7 and V is TRBV6-2 or TRBV6-3, with TRBD2 matching 10 bases. There are 16 residues in the CDR3. With V trimmed by 1 base and J by 3 bases, 6 bases remained unmatched. Germline CDR1 is MNHEY and CDR2 is SVGEGT. CDR3 in amino acids: CASSYLSGGGNYEQYF. The CDR3, as DNA: TGTGCCAGCAGTTACTTGAGCGGGGGGGGCAACTACGAGCAGTACTTC.

This clonotype has just a few counts. The chain uses TRBV7-3 and TRBJ2-5; perhaps D is TRBD1 or TRBD2 (6 bases each). CDR1 is SGHTA and CDR2 is FQGTGA in the germline V gene. V lost 0 bases and J lost 5, with 13 bases in between. This CDR3 is built from 15 residues. CDR3 bases: TGTGCCAGCAGCTTAACGGGGGGCCCTGCCGAGACCCAGTACTTC. Residues: CASSLTGGPAETQYF.

The chain is built from TRBV4-2 and TRBJ2-3, with D unclear. V gave up 1 base and J gave up 5 bases, with 13 bases separating them. Germline loops: CDR1 LGHNA, CDR2 YNFKEQ. CDR3 length equals 15 residues. CDR3 in DNA: TGTGCCAGCAGCCAAGGATTGAGCGTTAAAGATACGCAGTATTTT. It specifies CASSQGLSVKDTQYF.

This clonotype occurred a few times. V is TRBV6-4 and J is TRBJ2-1; a weak D match, TRBD1 (6 bases). The CDR3 has 15 residues. Germline V gives CDR1 MRHNA, CDR2 SNTAGT. Trimming cost V 8 bases and J 2 bases, with 16 bases left between them. The DNA for the CDR3 is TGTGCCAGCGGGAGACAGGCTGGGGCCTACAATGAGCAGTTCTTC. The encoded protein is CASGRQAGAYNEQFF.